This T cell receptor beta chain was recorded in a study of CD8+ T cells in alopecia areata. As for the study in general: Patients received oral tofacitinib, 5 to 10 mg twice daily, for moderate-to-severe alopecia areata. Study-wide points: Links between baseline CD8+ expansion and response need larger treated cohorts. With patients, TCR sharing proved less clear than in mice, a difference possibly related to HLA.

Following extraction, RNA underwent reverse transcription to cDNA, which served as the sequencing template. Profiling relied on immunoSEQ multiplex PCR, and the TCRdb table lists in-frame clones only, not all of them. The repertoire holds roughly 200,000 clones, with roughly three fifths as singletons. Treatment in this sample: oral pan-JAK inhibitor, 5-10 mg twice daily. With regard to this clone: What it binds is not known.

Germline lookup yields CDR1 GTSNPN and CDR2 SVGIG (reference sequence). CDR3 size: 15 residues. The V and J ends lost 1 base and 1 base, in that order; junction bases with no gene match: 2. The chain joins TRBV30 to TRBJ2-3; 10 bases map to TRBD1. Sequenced here: CD8+ T cells sorted from blood, sampled at week 24, from a patient treated with tofacitinib. The clonotype was recovered from a human donor with alopecia areata. CDR3 bases: TGTGCCTGGAGTGAAGGGACAGGGGGCACAGATACGCAGTATTTT. Translating it yields CAWSEGTGGTDTQYF.